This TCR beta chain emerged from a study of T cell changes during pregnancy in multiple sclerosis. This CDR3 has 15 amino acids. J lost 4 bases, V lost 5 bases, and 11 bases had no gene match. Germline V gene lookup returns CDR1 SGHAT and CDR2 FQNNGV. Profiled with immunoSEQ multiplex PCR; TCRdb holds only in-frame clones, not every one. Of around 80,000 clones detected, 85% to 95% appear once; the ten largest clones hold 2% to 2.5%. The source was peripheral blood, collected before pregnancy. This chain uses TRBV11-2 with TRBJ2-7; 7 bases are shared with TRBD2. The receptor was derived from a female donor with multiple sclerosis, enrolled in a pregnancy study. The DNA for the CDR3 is TGTGCCAGCAGCCCTTCGCGGGCTAGCGGTTACGAGCAGTACTTC. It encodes CASSPSRASGYEQYF.